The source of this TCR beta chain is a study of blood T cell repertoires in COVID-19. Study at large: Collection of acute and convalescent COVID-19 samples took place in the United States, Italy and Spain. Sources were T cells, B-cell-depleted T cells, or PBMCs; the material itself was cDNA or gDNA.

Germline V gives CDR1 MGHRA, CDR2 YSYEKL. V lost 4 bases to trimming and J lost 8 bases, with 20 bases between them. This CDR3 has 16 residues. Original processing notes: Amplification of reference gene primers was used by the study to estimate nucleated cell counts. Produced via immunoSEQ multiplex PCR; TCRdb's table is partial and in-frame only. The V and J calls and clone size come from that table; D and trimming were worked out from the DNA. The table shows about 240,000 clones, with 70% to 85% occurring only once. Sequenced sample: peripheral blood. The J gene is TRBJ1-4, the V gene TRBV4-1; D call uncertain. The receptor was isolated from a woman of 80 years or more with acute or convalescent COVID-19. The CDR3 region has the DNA TGCGCCAGCAGCCCCCAAGCGGACCCCAGTATAGAAAAACTGTTTTTT. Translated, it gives CASSPQADPSIEKLFF.